Presented here are 25 T cell receptor beta chains from one specimen sequenced in a study of T-cell reconstitution after alpha-beta-depleted transplantation in children. Preparing the TCRbeta library involved the use of unique molecular identifiers. TCRdb processed the PCR reads anew with MiXCR; each CDR3 protein has one entry. The table shows 700,000 to 950,000 distinct CDR3 sequences, with 15% to 20% occurring only once. The sequences come from PBMCs, mostly from graft donor cells, collected 360 days after TCRalphabeta/CD19-depleted stem cell transplant. These receptors all come from a male patient aged 10 to 17 who had a stem cell transplant for acute lymphoblastic leukemia, so the T cells may come from the graft donor.

This clonotype was found once. The chain carries TRBV5-1 and TRBJ1-1, with a possible D match to TRBD1 (6 bases). The ends were cut back, 0 bases at V and 1 base at J, with 10 bases in the middle. The germline V gene has CDR1 SGHRS and CDR2 YFSETQ. The CDR3 runs 15 residues. CDR3 amino acids: CASSLEVRGNTEAFF. Here the CDR3 DNA reads TGCGCCAGCAGCTTGGAGGTCAGGGGGAACACTGAAGCTTTCTTT. Full variable domain (outside the CDR3, taken from reference TRBV5-1 and TRBJ1-1): KAGVTQTPRYLIKTRGQQVTLSCSPISGHRSVSWYQQTPGQGLQFLFEYFSETQRNKGNFPGRFSGRQFSNSRSEMNVSTLELGDSALYLCASSLEVRGNTEAFFGQGTRLTVV.

The chain combines TRBV3-1 with TRBJ2-1, with D unresolved. The CDR3 sequence is 15 residues long. Per the germline V gene, CDR1 is LGHDT and CDR2 is YNNKEL (reference sequence). Trimming took off 0 bases at V and 6 bases at J, with 12 bases between the two ends. DNA of the CDR3: TGTGCCAGCAGCCAAGATCCATCCAGGAGCAATGAGCAGTTCTTC. It specifies CASSQDPSRSNEQFF.

This clonotype appeared a few times. CDR3 in amino acids: CASSDSSRDSRPAGELFF. CDR3 DNA: TGCGCCAGCAGCGACTCATCCCGGGACTCTCGTCCCGCCGGGGAGCTGTTTTTT. V usage is TRBV5-1 and J usage is TRBJ2-2; the D gene is possibly TRBD2 (6 bases). V was shortened by 4 bases and J by 6 bases, with 25 bases between the two germline ends. CDR3 size: 18 residues. The germline gives CDR1 SGHRS, CDR2 YFSETQ.

The chain joins TRBV18 to TRBJ2-7; tentative D call: TRBD2 (5 bases). CDR3 length: 15 residues. Germline values: CDR1 KGHSH, CDR2 LQKENI. Trimming took 4 bases from V and 2 from J, leaving 15 bases between them. The CDR3 spells CASSLIQSSPYEQYF. In DNA, the CDR3 is TGTGCCAGCTCACTGATCCAATCTAGCCCCTACGAGCAGTACTTC.

This clonotype was seen repeatedly, ten times or more. This rearrangement joins TRBV5-1 to TRBJ1-1, with D uncertain. This CDR3 is 15 amino acids long. Germline loops: CDR1 SGHRS, CDR2 YFSETQ. V was pared by 0 bases and J by 0 bases, with 9 bases between. CDR3 in DNA: TGCGCCAGCAGCTTGGCCATCACGGTGAACACTGAAGCTTTCTTT. Translated, it gives CASSLAITVNTEAFF. Together with reference TRBV5-1 and TRBJ1-1, the CDR3 gives the full variable domain: KAGVTQTPRYLIKTRGQQVTLSCSPISGHRSVSWYQQTPGQGLQFLFEYFSETQRNKGNFPGRFSGRQFSNSRSEMNVSTLELGDSALYLCASSLAITVNTEAFFGQGTRLTVV.

To note about this clonotype: A much larger clonotype is one base distant, so this may be a read error. The chain uses TRBV7-3 and TRBJ2-7; the match to TRBD1 covers 10 bases. The trim removed 0 bases at V and 6 bases at J, leaving 2 bases unmatched. Germline-derived CDR1 and CDR2 are SGHTA and FQGTGA. CDR3 length: 14 amino acids. CDR3 loop: CASSLTGTGVEQYF. In DNA, the CDR3 is TGTGCCAGCAGCTTAACCGGGACAGGGGTCGAGCAGTACTTC.

The chain recombines TRBV4-2 with TRBJ2-3, with a weak D call TRBD2 (5 bases). CDR1 and CDR2 from the germline V gene are LGHNA and YNFKEQ. V lost 4 bases and J lost 2, with 13 bases in between. The CDR3 totals 15 residues. This CDR3 is CASSPKRDFTDTQYF. The CDR3 region has the DNA TGTGCCAGCAGCCCCAAGAGGGATTTCACAGATACGCAGTATTTT.

This rearrangement joins TRBV7-9 to TRBJ2-7; 8 nucleotides align to TRBD2. Germline assignment: CDR1 SEHNR and CDR2 FQNEAQ (reference sequence). The V and J ends lost 4 bases and 3 bases, in that order; junction bases with no gene match: 8. The CDR3 spans 15 residues. The CDR3 region is CASSSLESGGYEQYF. CDR3 DNA sequence: TGTGCCAGCAGCTCCCTGGAAAGCGGGGGCTACGAGCAGTACTTC.

The V and J genes are TRBV29-1 and TRBJ2-3; 7 bases agree with TRBD2. The V gene end was trimmed by 0 bases and the J gene end by 10 bases; junction bases not matched to a gene: 1. The CDR3 is made up of 11 amino acids. Germline CDR1 and CDR2: SQVTM and ANQGSEA. CDR3 protein: CSVEETSAQYF. In DNA form, the CDR3 reads TGCAGCGTTGAAGAAACTAGCGCGCAGTATTTT.

CDR3 DNA sequence: TGTGCCAGCAGTTTCGAAGTGGACAGGGTTGGTTCCTACGAGCAGTACTTC. Translation: CASSFEVDRVGSYEQYF. The V call is TRBV6-5, the J call TRBJ2-7; TRBD1 agrees at 8 bases. The germline gives CDR1 MNHEY, CDR2 SVGAGI. CDR3 size: 17 residues. Unmatched junction bases numbered 12, after V lost 4 bases and J lost 1 base.

The chain links TRBV29-1 to TRBJ1-4, with D possibly being TRBD1 (5 bases). V lost 7 bases and J 6 bases, leaving 15 bases between the germline ends. Germline V gene lookup returns CDR1 SQVTM and CDR2 ANQGSEA. The CDR3 extends over 13 amino acids. In DNA, the CDR3 is TGCAGCGGGAAGGGACGGGGTGATGAAAAACTGTTTTTT. Its protein is CSGKGRGDEKLFF.

A few counts support this clonotype. The gene calls are TRBV19 and TRBJ2-3; TRBD2 might be the D (5 bases). V lost 5 bases to trimming and J lost 14 bases, with 17 bases between them. There are 12 residues in the CDR3. The V gene's germline CDR1 is LNHDA and CDR2 SQIVND (reference sequence). The CDR3 DNA is TGTGCCAGTAGTCCGAGCGGTGGGAACTTGTATTTT. It codes for CASSPSGGNLYF.

In its sample, this clonotype was seen many times. The chain links TRBV5-1 to TRBJ2-2, with D possibly matching TRBD2 (6 bases). The CDR3 contains 16 residues. The ends were cut back, 2 bases at V and 4 bases at J, with 15 bases in the middle. Germline-derived CDR1 and CDR2 are SGHRS and YFSETQ. The CDR3 DNA sequence: TGCGCCAGCAGCTTCGGACGGGGGACTCTCACCGGGGAGCTGTTTTTT. Translated: CASSFGRGTLTGELFF. Using reference TRBV5-1 and TRBJ2-2 for the parts outside the CDR3, the full variable domain is KAGVTQTPRYLIKTRGQQVTLSCSPISGHRSVSWYQQTPGQGLQFLFEYFSETQRNKGNFPGRFSGRQFSNSRSEMNVSTLELGDSALYLCASSFGRGTLTGELFFGEGSRLTVL.

This clonotype turned up a few times. This chain connects TRBV12-3 or TRBV12-4 to TRBJ1-2; D possibly corresponds to TRBD1 (6 bases). The V and J ends lost 7 bases and 4 bases respectively, with 22 bases between them. The CDR3 length is 16 residues. The CDR3 reads CASNPRGGTKIYGYTF. Written as DNA, the CDR3 is TGTGCCAGCAACCCCAGGGGTGGAACTAAGATCTATGGCTACACCTTC.

The chain links TRBV29-1 to TRBJ2-7, with 7 bases matching TRBD1. With V trimmed by 5 bases and J by 0 bases, 7 bases remained unmatched. The CDR3 covers 14 residues. Germline V gives CDR1 SQVTM, CDR2 ANQGSEA. The CDR3 coding sequence is TGCAGCGTTAGGGACAGCCCTTCCTCCTACGAGCAGTACTTC. This sequence encodes CSVRDSPSSYEQYF.

This clonotype was picked up a small number of times. V and J are TRBV4-1 and TRBJ2-1; the match to TRBD2 covers 8 bases. The V segment lost 0 bases and the J segment 0 bases; nucleotides outside the gene matches: 4. CDR1 and CDR2 (germline): MGHRA, YSYEKL. The CDR3 consists of 17 residues. CDR3 region: CASSQEMGLVSYNEQFF. Written as DNA, the CDR3 is TGCGCCAGCAGCCAAGAAATGGGACTAGTCTCCTACAATGAGCAGTTCTTC.

In this sample, this clonotype turned up a few times. The chain is built from TRBV10-3 and TRBJ2-1; 8 bases agree with TRBD1. CDR1 and CDR2 from the germline V gene are ENHRY and SYGVKD. The CDR3 contains 17 residues. Germline trimming cut 2 bases from V and 3 bases from J; bases unmatched to any gene: 9. In nucleotides, the CDR3 is TGTGCCATCAGTGAGACGATAGACAGGGGCTTCTACAATGAGCAGTTCTTC. It is translated as CAISETIDRGFYNEQFF.

There are many counts of this clonotype. The rearrangement uses TRBV28 and TRBJ1-5; no firm D call. Germline CDR1 is MDHEN and CDR2 is SYDVKM. The germline V and J ends were trimmed by 4 bases and 2 bases, with 9 bases remaining between them. CDR3 length: 14 amino acids. CDR3 sequence reads: CASSSGDRNQPQHF. The DNA for the CDR3 is TGTGCCAGCAGTTCCGGGGATCGCAATCAGCCCCAGCATTTT.

The chain uses TRBV7-8 and TRBJ1-2; D gene uncertain. Trimming took off 3 bases at V and 8 bases at J, with 16 bases between the two ends. There are 14 residues in the CDR3. CDR1 and CDR2 (germline): SGHVS, FQNEAQ. CDR3 sequence (DNA): TGTGCCAGCAGCTTGGGCAGGTTCGACGAGGGCTACACCTTC. Protein sequence: CASSLGRFDEGYTF.

The chain is built from TRBV29-1 and TRBJ1-1, with D tentatively TRBD1 (5 bases). Germline CDR1 is SQVTM and CDR2 is ANQGSEA. The length of the CDR3 is 14 residues. Deletions cut 8 bases from V and 1 base from J, with 17 bases between. The CDR3 nucleotides read TGCAGCTCGAAAGCGAACGGGGGGAACACTGAAGCTTTCTTT. It is translated as CSSKANGGNTEAFF.

This clonotype has a count of ten or more. The CDR3, as DNA: TGTGCCAGCAGCTTAGAATACAGGGGGGAAGATACTGAAGCTTTCTTT. This codes for CASSLEYRGEDTEAFF. The chain recombines TRBV13 with TRBJ1-1, with TRBD1 identical over 8 bases. Germline V CDR1 and CDR2: PRHDT, FYEKMQ (reference sequence). The CDR3 is 16 amino acids. V lost 1 base to trimming and J lost 5 bases; unmatched junction nucleotides: 9.

This clonotype occurred a few times. The gene calls are TRBV24-1 and TRBJ2-7; 9 bases map to TRBD1. Germline CDR1 is KGHDR and CDR2 is SFDVKD. The CDR3 has 15 residues. With V trimmed by 4 bases and J by 6 bases, 9 bases remained unmatched. The DNA of the CDR3 is TGTGCCACCAGTGAGAGAGTACAGGGGGCGGCCGAGCAGTACTTC. Its translation: CATSERVQGAAEQYF.

This clonotype appeared a single time. This likely comes from a read error, as the CDR3 has no conserved phenylalanine or tryptophan at its end. V gene TRBV3-1 combines with J gene TRBJ1-5; D unresolved. Germline assignment: CDR1 LGHDT and CDR2 YNNKEL (reference sequence). V dropped 8 bases and J dropped 5 bases, with 31 bases sitting between them. The CDR3 length is 19 residues. DNA of the CDR3: TGTGCCAGCGTCCCGAATATTATCGCAGGTTCGCCATGTTATCAGCCCCAGCATTGT. Residues: CASVPNIIAGSPCYQPQHC.

This chain uses TRBV20-1 with TRBJ2-7; 10 nucleotides line up with TRBD2. The CDR3 runs to 15 residues. Germline CDR1 reads DFQATT; CDR2 reads SNEGSKA (reference sequence). The J segment lost 4 bases and the V segment lost 5 bases, leaving 11 bases of the junction unmatched. The CDR3 nucleotides are TGCAGTGCTCCTCTTTACGATAGCGGGAGGTACGAGCAGTACTTC. Its protein product is CSAPLYDSGRYEQYF.

There are a few counts of this clonotype. The rearrangement links TRBV18 to TRBJ1-5, with D uncertain. The CDR3 runs 13 residues. Germline CDR1 and CDR2: KGHSH and LQKENI. With 2 bases removed from V and 4 bases from J, the gap between germline ends came to 6 bases. Here the CDR3 DNA reads TGTGCCAGCTCACCATCGAGGAATCAGCCCCAGCATTTT. Its translation is CASSPSRNQPQHF.